A single sample is the source of the 24 T cell receptor beta chains below, sequenced in a study of shared clonotypes between healthy human individuals. Sequenced by immunoSEQ multiplex PCR; TCRdb stores in-frame clones only, minus some. This table holds about 960,000 clones, over 60% found once. The sequenced sample was memory CD4+ T cells sorted from blood. Subset specified: CD45RA-negative fraction. These receptors came from a man between 18 and 35 years old in good health.

The CDR3 DNA reads TGTGCCAGCAGCTCAGGCCGCGAGGGGGCGGGTTATGGCTACACCTTC. Its translation is CASSSGREGAGYGYTF. This sequence joins TRBV7-2 and TRBJ1-2; TRBD1 matches 7 bases. The CDR3 spans 16 residues. CDR1 and CDR2 from the germline V gene are SGHTA and FQGNSA. V dropped 4 bases and J dropped 5; count of bases not matched to a gene: 13.

The chain combines TRBV5-1 with TRBJ1-2; 7 bases are a match to TRBD1. V lost 2 bases, J lost 3 bases, and 1 base stayed unmatched. The germline CDR1 and CDR2 sequences are SGHRS and YFSETQ. CDR3 size: 13 residues. The CDR3 sequence: CASSFGTDYGYTF. The CDR3 bases are TGCGCCAGCAGCTTTGGGACAGACTATGGCTACACCTTC.

The chain has TRBV6-4 and TRBJ1-3, with no clear D. Trimming removed 3 bases at V and 0 bases at J, with 6 bases between. Germline CDR1 reads MRHNA; CDR2 reads SNTAGT. This CDR3 is 14 amino acids long. The CDR3 protein is CASSDHLSGNTIYF. CDR3 DNA: TGTGCCAGCAGTGATCACCTCTCTGGAAACACCATATATTTT.

The chain links TRBV4-3 to TRBJ2-2; tentatively, D is TRBD1 (5 bases). The CDR3 runs to 17 residues. Looked up from germline, CDR1 is LGHNA and CDR2 is YSLEER. Trimming took off 0 bases at V and 2 bases at J, with 13 bases between the two ends. Written as DNA, the CDR3 is TGCGCCAGCAGCCAAGATTGGACATTGCACAACACCGGGGAGCTGTTTTTT. Its protein is CASSQDWTLHNTGELFF.

The V call is TRBV18, the J call TRBJ2-1; the match to TRBD1 covers 11 bases. The germline gives CDR1 KGHSH, CDR2 LQKENI. V lost 5 bases and J lost 0; bases outside the gene matches: 6. This CDR3 contains 17 residues. The CDR3 loop reads CASSAGTGGISYNEQFF. Written as DNA, the CDR3 is TGTGCCAGCTCAGCCGGGACAGGGGGAATCTCCTACAATGAGCAGTTCTTC.

V usage is TRBV29-1 and J usage is TRBJ2-2; D is perhaps TRBD1 (6 bases). Germline V CDR1 and CDR2: SQVTM, ANQGSEA. The length of the CDR3 is 15 residues. V was shortened by 6 bases and J by 0 bases, with 14 bases between the two germline ends. CDR3 sequence (DNA): TGCAGCGTGAGGACAGCACTGACGAACACCGGGGAGCTGTTTTTT. Translating it yields CSVRTALTNTGELFF.

The J gene is TRBJ2-7, the V gene TRBV27; 8 bases are a match to TRBD1. The J segment lost 4 bases and the V segment lost 4 bases, leaving 6 bases of the junction unmatched. Germline CDR1 MNHEY, CDR2 SMNVEV (reference sequence). The CDR3 contains 14 residues. The CDR3, as DNA: TGTGCCAGCAGTTCGGCCGGGACAGGTTACGAGCAGTACTTC. Protein: CASSSAGTGYEQYF.

This clone was detected once. The sample carries other DNA sequences with the same CDR3. The chain joins TRBV5-1 to TRBJ1-3; D unresolved. This CDR3 has 14 amino acids. Germline CDR1 reads SGHRS; CDR2 reads YFSETQ. With 2 bases removed from V and 0 bases from J, the gap between germline ends came to 6 bases. The CDR3 DNA reads as TGCGCCAGCAGCTTAGGAGACTCTGGAAACACCATATATTTT. Amino acids: CASSLGDSGNTIYF.

This clone was observed once. The chain carries TRBV5-1 and TRBJ1-4, with a possible D match to TRBD1 (5 bases). The CDR3 totals 15 residues. V lost 7 bases, J lost 3 bases, and 16 bases lay in between. Germline values: CDR1 SGHRS, CDR2 YFSETQ. The CDR3 DNA follows: TGCGCCAGCTCCACTCAAGGGGCGTCTAATGAAAAACTGTTTTTT. Its protein product is CASSTQGASNEKLFF.

The rearrangement links TRBV11-2 to TRBJ2-7; 11 bases are a match to TRBD1. With 6 bases clipped from V and 5 bases from J, the junction kept 6 bases outside the gene matches. Germline CDR1 reads SGHAT; CDR2 reads FQNNGV. This CDR3 is 14 amino acids long. The CDR3 reads CASRKWDRGDEQYF. The CDR3 nucleotides are TGTGCCAGCAGGAAATGGGACAGGGGGGACGAGCAGTACTTC.

V is TRBV7-9 and J is TRBJ1-6; 8 bases match TRBD1. This CDR3 is built from 17 residues. Looked up from germline, CDR1 is SEHNR and CDR2 is FQNEAQ (reference sequence). V shed 0 bases, J shed 8 bases, and the junction held 9 bases outside the gene matches. Here the CDR3 reads CASSLALGQGDYSPLHF. The CDR3 bases are TGTGCCAGCAGCTTAGCCCTCGGACAGGGTGATTATTCACCCCTCCACTTT.

This clone was observed a few times. This chain links TRBV2 with TRBJ1-5; D not certain. V gave up 3 bases and J gave up 5 bases, with 8 bases separating them. CDR1 is SNHLY, CDR2 FYNNEI, per germline. The CDR3 extends over 13 amino acids. This CDR3 reads CASSESGYQPQHF. The CDR3 bases are TGTGCCAGCAGTGAGAGTGGTTATCAGCCCCAGCATTTT.

In nucleotides, the CDR3 is TGTGCCATCAGTGAAGAGGGCAGATCCTACGAGCAGTACTTC. Amino acid sequence: CAISEEGRSYEQYF. The rearrangement links TRBV10-3 to TRBJ2-7; D is possibly TRBD2 (5 bases). This CDR3 has 14 residues. CDR1 is ENHRY, CDR2 SYGVKD, per germline. V lost 3 bases and J lost 1, with 10 bases in between.

The chain couples TRBV6-4 to TRBJ2-1; D is undetermined. V was pared by 2 bases and J by 6 bases, with 14 bases between. The germline V gene encodes CDR1 MRHNA and CDR2 SNTAGT. This CDR3 spans 15 amino acids. The CDR3 reads CASSDVASTFNEQFF. In DNA, the CDR3 is TGTGCCAGCAGTGACGTCGCGTCCACCTTCAATGAGCAGTTCTTC.

The chain links TRBV5-1 to TRBJ2-3; D might be TRBD2 (5 bases). The V and J ends lost 0 bases and 0 bases respectively, with 11 bases between them. The CDR3 is 16 amino acids. Germline V gene lookup returns CDR1 SGHRS and CDR2 YFSETQ. This CDR3 is CASSLGTGSSTDTQYF. The CDR3 bases are TGCGCCAGCAGCTTGGGGACTGGTTCTAGCACAGATACGCAGTATTTT.

The chain combines TRBV27 with TRBJ2-1, with unresolved D. Germline assignment: CDR1 MNHEY and CDR2 SMNVEV (reference sequence). CDR3 length: 12 amino acids. Trimming removed 2 bases at V and 9 bases at J, with 8 bases between. This chain's CDR3 is CASSLGQTEQFF. The CDR3 DNA sequence: TGTGCCAGCAGTTTAGGGCAGACTGAGCAGTTCTTC.

This clone appeared a few times. This chain uses TRBV4-2 with TRBJ2-1; 13 bases are a match to TRBD2. The CDR3 totals 14 residues. The junction had 2 bases not matched to a gene; V was cut back by 4 bases and J by 8 bases. Germline values: CDR1 LGHNA, CDR2 YNFKEQ. The CDR3: CASSPGTSGDEQFF. The CDR3 bases are TGTGCCAGCAGCCCTGGGACTAGCGGGGATGAGCAGTTCTTC.

The chain recombines TRBV5-1 with TRBJ1-1; 7 bases fit TRBD1. Looked up from germline, CDR1 is SGHRS and CDR2 is YFSETQ. This CDR3 is 14 amino acids long. V shed 3 bases and J 1 base; nucleotides not matched to a gene: 3. In DNA, the CDR3 is TGCGCCAGCAGCTATACAGGGGAGAACACTGAAGCTTTCTTT. This encodes CASSYTGENTEAFF.

The chain is built from TRBV10-3 and TRBJ1-6; D ambiguous. V dropped 1 base and J dropped 7 bases, with 8 bases sitting between them. The germline V gene has CDR1 ENHRY and CDR2 SYGVKD. The CDR3 is 14 amino acids. CDR3 sequence (DNA): TGTGCCATCAGTGAGTTTACTGGAAATTCACCCCTCCACTTT. It codes for CAISEFTGNSPLHF.

The V and J genes are TRBV4-3 and TRBJ1-2; possible D gene TRBD1, 6 bases. The CDR3 length is 17 residues. Germline V gives CDR1 LGHNA, CDR2 YSLEER. V was clipped by 1 base and J by 6 bases, with 21 bases between them. The chain's CDR3 is CASSQVMGGAGVNGYTF. The CDR3 region has the DNA TGCGCCAGCAGCCAAGTAATGGGGGGCGCAGGCGTAAATGGCTACACCTTC.

V usage is TRBV9 and J usage is TRBJ1-2; no firm D call. Trimming removed 4 bases at V and 7 bases at J, with 17 bases between. The length of the CDR3 is 14 residues. Germline V lookup: CDR1 SGDLS, CDR2 YYNGEE. The CDR3, as DNA: TGTGCCAGCAGCAACCGGGCCCGGATATTTGGCTACACCTTC. Its translation is CASSNRARIFGYTF.

This clone was seen only a few times. The chain combines TRBV29-1 with TRBJ2-5, with D possibly matching TRBD2 (9 bases). Deletions cut 4 bases from V and 2 bases from J, with 14 bases between. Germline lookup yields CDR1 SQVTM and CDR2 ANQGSEA. The CDR3 has 14 residues. CDR3 sequence: CSVASGTGQETQYF. The CDR3, as DNA: TGCAGCGTTGCTAGCGGGACAGGACAAGAGACCCAGTACTTC.

The chain uses TRBV19 and TRBJ2-1, with D possibly TRBD1 on 6 matching bases. Germline CDR1 LNHDA, CDR2 SQIVND (reference sequence). The CDR3 sequence is 16 residues long. Trimming took off 3 bases at V and 1 base at J, with 13 bases between the two ends. The CDR3 spells CASSMAGVPSYNEQFF. In DNA form, the CDR3 reads TGTGCCAGTAGTATGGCAGGGGTGCCATCCTACAATGAGCAGTTCTTC.

Concerning this clone: Other nucleotide sequences from this sample produce the same CDR3. This sequence joins TRBV9 and TRBJ2-1, with D uncertain. The germline V and J ends were trimmed by 4 bases and 3 bases, with 5 bases remaining between them. The CDR3 spans 12 residues. CDR1 and CDR2 from the germline V gene are SGDLS and YYNGEE. The CDR3: CASSRDYNEQFF. The DNA of the CDR3 is TGTGCCAGCAGCAGGGACTACAATGAGCAGTTCTTC.